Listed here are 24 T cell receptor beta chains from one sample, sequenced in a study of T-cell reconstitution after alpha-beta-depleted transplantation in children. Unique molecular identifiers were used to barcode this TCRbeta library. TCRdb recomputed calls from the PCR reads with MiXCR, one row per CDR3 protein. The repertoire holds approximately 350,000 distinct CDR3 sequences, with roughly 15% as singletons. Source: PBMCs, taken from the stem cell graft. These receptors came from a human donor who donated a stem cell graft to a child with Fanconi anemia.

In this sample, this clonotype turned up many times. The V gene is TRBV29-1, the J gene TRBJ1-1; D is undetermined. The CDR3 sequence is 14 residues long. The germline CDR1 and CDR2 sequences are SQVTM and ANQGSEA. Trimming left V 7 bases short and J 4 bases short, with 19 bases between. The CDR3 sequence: CSGSVGVSATEAFF. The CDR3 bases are TGCAGCGGTTCGGTAGGAGTTAGCGCCACTGAAGCTTTCTTT.

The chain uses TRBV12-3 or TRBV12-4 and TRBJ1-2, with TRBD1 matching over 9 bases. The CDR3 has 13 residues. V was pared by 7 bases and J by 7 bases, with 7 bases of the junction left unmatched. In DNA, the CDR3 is TGTGCCAGCACTCCGGGACAGGGAGTTGGCTACACCTTC. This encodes CASTPGQGVGYTF.

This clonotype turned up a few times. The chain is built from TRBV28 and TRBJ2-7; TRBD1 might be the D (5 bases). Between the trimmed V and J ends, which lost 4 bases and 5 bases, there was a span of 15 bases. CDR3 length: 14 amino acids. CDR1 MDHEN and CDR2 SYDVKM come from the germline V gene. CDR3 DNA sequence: TGTGCCAGCAGTTCGTTCCAGGGTGACCACGAGCAGTACGTC. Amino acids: CASSSFQGDHEQYV.

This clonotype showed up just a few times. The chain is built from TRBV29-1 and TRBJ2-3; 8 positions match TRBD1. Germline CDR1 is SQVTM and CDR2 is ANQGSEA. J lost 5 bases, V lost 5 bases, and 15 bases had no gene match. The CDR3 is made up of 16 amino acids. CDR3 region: CSVQGLRTGNIDTQYF. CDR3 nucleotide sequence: TGCAGCGTTCAGGGATTGCGGACAGGGAATATAGATACGCAGTATTTT.

As DNA, the CDR3 is TGTGCCTCGGACCGAGACACAGATACGCAGTATTTT. Translation gives CASDRDTDTQYF. V and J are TRBV30 and TRBJ2-3; D remains unclear. The CDR3 covers 12 residues. The germline CDR1 and CDR2 sequences are GTSNPN and SVGIG (reference sequence). V lost 7 bases, J lost 2 bases, and 10 bases lay in between.

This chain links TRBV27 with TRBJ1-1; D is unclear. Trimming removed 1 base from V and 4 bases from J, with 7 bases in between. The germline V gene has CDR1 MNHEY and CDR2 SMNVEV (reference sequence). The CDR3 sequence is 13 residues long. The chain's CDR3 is CASSLWVSTEAFF. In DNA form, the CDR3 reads TGTGCCAGCAGTTTATGGGTTTCCACTGAAGCTTTCTTT.

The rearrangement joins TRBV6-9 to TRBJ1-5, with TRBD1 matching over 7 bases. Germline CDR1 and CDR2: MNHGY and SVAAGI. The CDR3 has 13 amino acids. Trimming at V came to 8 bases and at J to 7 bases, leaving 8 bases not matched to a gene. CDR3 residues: CASDYSGGQPQHF. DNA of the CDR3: TGTGCCAGCGATTATTCAGGGGGGCAGCCCCAGCATTTT.

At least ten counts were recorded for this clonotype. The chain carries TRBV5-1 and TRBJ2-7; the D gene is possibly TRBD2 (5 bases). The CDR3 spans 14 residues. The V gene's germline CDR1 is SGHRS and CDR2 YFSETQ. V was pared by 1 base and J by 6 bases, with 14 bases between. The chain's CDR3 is CASSLLPSHGEQYF. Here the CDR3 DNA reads TGCGCCAGCAGCTTGCTCCCTAGCCACGGCGAGCAGTACTTC.

Written as DNA, the CDR3 is TGCGCCAGCAGCTCTGGGACTAGCGGGGGCCCAGGGTTCACAGATACGCAGTATTTT. It is translated as CASSSGTSGGPGFTDTQYF. The chain combines TRBV5-1 with TRBJ2-3, with TRBD2 identical over 14 bases. V was clipped by 3 bases and J by 2 bases; unmatched bases: 11. The CDR3 consists of 19 residues. CDR1 is SGHRS, CDR2 YFSETQ, per germline.

CDR3 nucleotides: TGTGCCAGCAGCGTAGATTTAAGCAATCAGCCCCAGCATTTT. As protein: CASSVDLSNQPQHF. This chain connects TRBV9 to TRBJ1-5; D is unresolved. Germline CDR1 SGDLS, CDR2 YYNGEE. This CDR3 has 14 amino acids. Trimming removed 0 bases from V and 1 base from J, with 5 bases in between.

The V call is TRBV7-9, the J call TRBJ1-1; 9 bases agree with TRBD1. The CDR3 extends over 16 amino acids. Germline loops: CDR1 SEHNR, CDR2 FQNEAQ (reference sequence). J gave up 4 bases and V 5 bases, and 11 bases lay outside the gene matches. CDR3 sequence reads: CASSPIVGTGSTEAFF. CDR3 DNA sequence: TGTGCCAGCAGCCCCATTGTTGGGACAGGGAGCACTGAAGCTTTCTTT.

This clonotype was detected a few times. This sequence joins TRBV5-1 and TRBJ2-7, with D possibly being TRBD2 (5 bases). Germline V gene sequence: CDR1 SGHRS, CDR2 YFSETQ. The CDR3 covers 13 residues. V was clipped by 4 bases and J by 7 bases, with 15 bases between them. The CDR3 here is CASSASPSGEQYV. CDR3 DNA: TGCGCCAGCAGCGCCTCTCCTTCGGGAGAGCAGTACGTC.

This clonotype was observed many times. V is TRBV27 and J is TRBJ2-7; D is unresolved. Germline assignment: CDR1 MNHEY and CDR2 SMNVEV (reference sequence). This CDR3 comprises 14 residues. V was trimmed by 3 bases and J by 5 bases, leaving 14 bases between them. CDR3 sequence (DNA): TGTGCCAGCAGTTTCACCGGAGAAAGGAACGAGCAGTACTTC. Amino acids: CASSFTGERNEQYF.

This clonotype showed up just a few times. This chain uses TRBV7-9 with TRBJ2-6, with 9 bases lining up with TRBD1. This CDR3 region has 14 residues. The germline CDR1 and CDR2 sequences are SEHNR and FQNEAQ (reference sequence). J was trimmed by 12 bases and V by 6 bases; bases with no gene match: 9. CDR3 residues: CASRPGTGTGVLTF. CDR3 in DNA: TGTGCCAGCAGACCCGGGACAGGGACGGGCGTCCTGACTTTC.

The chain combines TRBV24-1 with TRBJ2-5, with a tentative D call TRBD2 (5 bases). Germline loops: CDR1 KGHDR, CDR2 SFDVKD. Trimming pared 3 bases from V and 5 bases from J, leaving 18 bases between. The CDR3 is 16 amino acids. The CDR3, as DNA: TGTGCCACCAGTGATCCCCGGACGCCTTCGGGGGAGACCCAGTACTTC. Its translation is CATSDPRTPSGETQYF.

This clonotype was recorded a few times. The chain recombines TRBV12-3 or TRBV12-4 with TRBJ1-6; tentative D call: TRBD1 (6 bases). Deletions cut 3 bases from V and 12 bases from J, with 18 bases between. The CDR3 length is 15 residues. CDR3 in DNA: TGTGCCAGCAGTTTGGGAACAGGGAAGTATCTACCCCTCCACTTT. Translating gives CASSLGTGKYLPLHF.

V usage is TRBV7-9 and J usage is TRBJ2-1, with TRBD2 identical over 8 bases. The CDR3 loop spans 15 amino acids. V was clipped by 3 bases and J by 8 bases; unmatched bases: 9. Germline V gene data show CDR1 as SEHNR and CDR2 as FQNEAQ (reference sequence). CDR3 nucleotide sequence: TGTGCCAGCAGCTTGACGGGGGGGACTTTTGATGAGCAGTTCTTC. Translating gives CASSLTGGTFDEQFF.

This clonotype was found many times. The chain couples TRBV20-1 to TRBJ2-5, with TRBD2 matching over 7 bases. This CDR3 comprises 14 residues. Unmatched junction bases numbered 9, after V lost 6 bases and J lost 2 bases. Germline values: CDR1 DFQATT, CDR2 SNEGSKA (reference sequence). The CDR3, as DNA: TGCAGTGCAAGGCGGGAGCGGGGTCAAGAGACCCAGTACTTC. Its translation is CSARRERGQETQYF.

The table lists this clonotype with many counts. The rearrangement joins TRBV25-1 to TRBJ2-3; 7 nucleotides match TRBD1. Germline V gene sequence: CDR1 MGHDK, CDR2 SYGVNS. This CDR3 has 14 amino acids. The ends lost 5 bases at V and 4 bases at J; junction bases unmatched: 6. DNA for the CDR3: TGTGCCAGCAGTTCTACAGGGGACGCAGATACGCAGTATTTT. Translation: CASSSTGDADTQYF.

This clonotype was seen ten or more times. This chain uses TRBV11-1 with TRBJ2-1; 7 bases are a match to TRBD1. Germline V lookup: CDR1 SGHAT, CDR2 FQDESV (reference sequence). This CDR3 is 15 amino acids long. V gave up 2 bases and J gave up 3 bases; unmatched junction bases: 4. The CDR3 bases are TGTGCCAGCAGCTTATCAGGGGGTCACTACAATGAGCAGTTCTTC. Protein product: CASSLSGGHYNEQFF. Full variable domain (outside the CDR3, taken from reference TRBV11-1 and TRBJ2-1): EAEVAQSPRYKITEKSQAVAFWCDPISGHATLYWYRQILGQGPELLVQFQDESVVDDSQLPKDRFSAERLKGVDSTLKIQPAELGDSAMYLCASSLSGGHYNEQFFGPGTRLTVL.

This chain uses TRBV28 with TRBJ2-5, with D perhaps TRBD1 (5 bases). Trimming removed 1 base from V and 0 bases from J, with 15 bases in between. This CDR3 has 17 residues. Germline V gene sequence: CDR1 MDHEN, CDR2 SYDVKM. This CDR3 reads CASSLFGRVAHQETQYF. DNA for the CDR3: TGTGCCAGCAGTTTATTTGGCAGGGTGGCCCACCAAGAGACCCAGTACTTC.

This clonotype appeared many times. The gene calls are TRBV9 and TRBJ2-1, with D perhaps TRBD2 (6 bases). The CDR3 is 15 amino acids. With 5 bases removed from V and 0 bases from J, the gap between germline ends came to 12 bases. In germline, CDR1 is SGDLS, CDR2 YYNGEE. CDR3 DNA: TGTGCCAGCAGGGAGGGACGTAGCTCCTACAATGAGCAGTTCTTC. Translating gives CASREGRSSYNEQFF.

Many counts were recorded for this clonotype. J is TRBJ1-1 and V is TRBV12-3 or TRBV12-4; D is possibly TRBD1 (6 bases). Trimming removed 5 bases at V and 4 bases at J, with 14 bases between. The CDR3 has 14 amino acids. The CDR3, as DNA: TGTGCCAGCAGTATACAGGGTGGGGGCACTGAAGCTTTCTTT. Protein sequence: CASSIQGGGTEAFF.

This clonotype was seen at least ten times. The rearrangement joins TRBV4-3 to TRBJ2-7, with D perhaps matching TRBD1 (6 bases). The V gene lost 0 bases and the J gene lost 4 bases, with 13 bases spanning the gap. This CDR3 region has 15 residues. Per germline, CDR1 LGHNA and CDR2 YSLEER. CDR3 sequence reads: CASSQERTEFYEQYF. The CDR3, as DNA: TGCGCCAGCAGCCAAGAACGGACAGAATTTTACGAGCAGTACTTC.